Listed here are 17 T cell receptor beta chains from one sample, sequenced in a study of cytotoxic CD8 clonotypes in ibrutinib-treated CLL. Assay: immunoSEQ multiplex PCR; the TCRdb copy retains only in-frame clones and omits some. Among about 140,000 clones listed, approximately 77% were seen once. Source: PBMCs, taken after 12 months of ibrutinib treatment. All receptors come from a human donor with chronic lymphocytic leukemia.

The chain couples TRBV2 to TRBJ2-7; 16 bases map to TRBD2. From germline, CDR1 is SNHLY and CDR2 FYNNEI. V shed 6 bases, J shed 1 base, and the junction held 0 bases outside the gene matches. The CDR3 runs 15 residues. Written as DNA, the CDR3 is TGTGCCAGCAGGGGACTAGCGGGAGGGTCCTACGAGCAGTACTTC. Its translation: CASRGLAGGSYEQYF.

The chain carries TRBV19 and TRBJ2-1; either TRBD1 or TRBD2 may supply D (6 bases each). From germline, CDR1 is LNHDA and CDR2 SQIVND (reference sequence). The CDR3 totals 15 residues. V was cut by 7 bases and J by 7 bases, with 20 bases left in between. The CDR3 DNA is TGTGCCAGTAACCTAGGGGGGCCCAGCGGTAATGAGCAGTTCTTC. Amino acid sequence: CASNLGGPSGNEQFF.

The V gene is TRBV30, the J gene TRBJ2-7, with 7 positions matching TRBD2. The V gene end was trimmed by 0 bases and the J gene end by 11 bases; junction bases not matched to a gene: 16. The germline V gene encodes CDR1 GTSNPN and CDR2 SVGIG (reference sequence). The CDR3 covers 15 residues. CDR3 DNA sequence: TGTGCCTGGAGTGTACTAGGGCTAGCGGAAAACGTGAAGTACTTC. Translating gives CAWSVLGLAENVKYF.

The V call is TRBV5-1, the J call TRBJ2-7; D ambiguous. The CDR3 runs to 13 residues. Trimming stripped 0 bases from V and 1 base from J, with 5 bases between. The germline gives CDR1 SGHRS, CDR2 YFSETQ. This CDR3 is CASSLAPSYEQYF. The CDR3 DNA sequence: TGCGCCAGCAGCTTGGCCCCGTCCTACGAGCAGTACTTC.

The rearrangement joins TRBV11-3 to TRBJ1-1, with no clear D. The CDR3 totals 13 residues. Trimming took 8 bases from V and 3 from J, leaving 13 bases between them. Germline V gene sequence: CDR1 SGHNT, CDR2 YENEEA. CDR3 in DNA: TGTGCCAGCGTCTCGGCGCGGGACACTGAAGCTTTCTTT. It yields the protein CASVSARDTEAFF.

The V call is TRBV6-5, the J call TRBJ2-7; 9 nucleotides line up with TRBD1. This CDR3 is built from 12 residues. The V segment lost 5 bases and the J segment 4 bases; nucleotides outside the gene matches: 0. Germline CDR1 is MNHEY and CDR2 is SVGAGI. CDR3 nucleotides: TGTGCCAGCAGTGGACAGGGGTACGAGCAGTACTTC. It codes for CASSGQGYEQYF.

The count of this clone is one. V and J are TRBV6-5 and TRBJ2-7; D is possibly TRBD1 (5 bases). This CDR3 has 13 residues. V gave up 2 bases and J gave up 3 bases, with 8 bases separating them. Germline CDR1 and CDR2: MNHEY and SVGAGI. The CDR3 loop reads CASSYSRDYEQYF. CDR3 DNA sequence: TGTGCCAGCAGTTACAGCAGGGACTACGAGCAGTACTTC.

CDR3: CASSMTGVNYGYTF. The CDR3 DNA reads TGTGCCAGTAGTATGACAGGCGTTAACTATGGCTACACCTTC. The chain combines TRBV19 with TRBJ1-2; the D gene is possibly TRBD1 (6 bases). The CDR3 runs to 14 residues. The V and J ends lost 3 bases and 1 base respectively, with 9 bases between them. Germline V lookup: CDR1 LNHDA, CDR2 SQIVND (reference sequence).

J is TRBJ2-2 and V is TRBV5-1; D possibly corresponds to TRBD1 (6 bases). CDR1 is SGHRS, CDR2 YFSETQ, per germline. V was shortened by 3 bases and J by 4 bases, with 13 bases between the two germline ends. This CDR3 region has 15 residues. The chain's CDR3 is CASSSSGVATGELFF. The CDR3 coding sequence is TGCGCCAGCAGCTCGTCAGGGGTTGCCACCGGGGAGCTGTTTTTT.

This chain connects TRBV28 to TRBJ2-7; tentatively, D is TRBD2 (5 bases). The CDR3 covers 13 residues. CDR1 MDHEN and CDR2 SYDVKM come from the germline V gene. V was shortened by 5 bases and J by 0 bases, with 8 bases between the two germline ends. DNA for the CDR3: TGTGCCAGCAGTGCTGGGAGCTCCTACGAGCAGTACTTC. The encoded protein is CASSAGSSYEQYF.

This clone was picked up a small number of times. The J gene is TRBJ2-7, the V gene TRBV7-2; D not certain. The length of the CDR3 is 12 residues. CDR1 and CDR2 (germline): SGHTA, FQGNSA. V gave up 5 bases and J gave up 0 bases, with 5 bases separating them. CDR3 nucleotide sequence: TGTGCCAGCAGCCGGATCTCCTACGAGCAGTACTTC. Translated, it gives CASSRISYEQYF.

The chain employs TRBV7-2 and TRBJ2-7; D is uncertain. The CDR3 is made up of 12 amino acids. Trimming shortened V by 4 bases and J by 2 bases, and 6 bases separated the two germline ends. CDR1 is SGHTA and CDR2 is FQGNSA in the germline V gene. Written as DNA, the CDR3 is TGTGCCAGCAGCTCCTCCGCCTACGAGCAGTACTTC. Translation: CASSSSAYEQYF.

The V call is TRBV5-1, the J call TRBJ2-5; D call uncertain. V was shortened by 2 bases and J by 4 bases, with 6 bases between the two germline ends. The CDR3 contains 12 residues. Germline CDR1 is SGHRS and CDR2 is YFSETQ. The CDR3 DNA is TGCGCCAGCAGCTTTGTGTCAGAGACCCAGTACTTC. This encodes CASSFVSETQYF.

This chain connects TRBV30 to TRBJ2-3; 13 positions agree with TRBD2. The CDR3 is 13 amino acids. Looked up from germline, CDR1 is GTSNPN and CDR2 is SVGIG (reference sequence). V lost 6 bases, J lost 6 bases, and 3 bases stayed unmatched. Here the CDR3 DNA reads TGTGCCTGTACTAGCGGGAGGGGTGATACGCAGTATTTT. It specifies CACTSGRGDTQYF. Filled out from reference TRBV30 and TRBJ2-3, the complete variable domain reads SQTIHQWPATLVQPVGSPLSLECTVEGTSNPNLYWYRQAAGRGLQLLFYSVGIGQISSEVPQNLSASRPQDRQFILSSKKLLLSDSGFYLCACTSGRGDTQYFGPGTRLTVL.

On this clone itself: As the CDR3 is not closed by the conserved phenylalanine or tryptophan, this likely results from a read error. The DNA is left out, because the CDR3 cannot be placed on it with certainty; the CDR3 is given as TCRdb lists it. The rearrangement uses TRBV27 and TRBJ2-3; the D call TRBD2 from the table was never checked on the DNA. Germline V CDR1 and CDR2: MNHEY, SMNVEV (reference sequence). Ends included, the CDR3 has 12 residues. CDR3: CASSFPSGNLWI.

This sequence joins TRBV10-3 and TRBJ2-2; maybe TRBD1 (6 bases). Germline CDR1 is ENHRY and CDR2 is SYGVKD. The CDR3 loop spans 14 amino acids. The V end lost 10 bases, the J end lost 1 base, and 13 bases lay between the germline ends. In DNA form, the CDR3 reads TGTGCCAGTTGGGTGGACAGGAACACCGGGGAGCTGTTTTTT. As protein: CASWVDRNTGELFF.

This clone showed up just once. The chain has TRBV7-2 and TRBJ1-1; possibly TRBD1 for D (6 bases). The germline gives CDR1 SGHTA, CDR2 FQGNSA. Between the trimmed V and J ends, which lost 3 bases and 5 bases, there was a span of 13 bases. This CDR3 is 14 amino acids long. As DNA, the CDR3 is TGTGCCAGCAGCTTGACAGGCGGTCGGACTGAAGCTTTCTTT. It codes for CASSLTGGRTEAFF.